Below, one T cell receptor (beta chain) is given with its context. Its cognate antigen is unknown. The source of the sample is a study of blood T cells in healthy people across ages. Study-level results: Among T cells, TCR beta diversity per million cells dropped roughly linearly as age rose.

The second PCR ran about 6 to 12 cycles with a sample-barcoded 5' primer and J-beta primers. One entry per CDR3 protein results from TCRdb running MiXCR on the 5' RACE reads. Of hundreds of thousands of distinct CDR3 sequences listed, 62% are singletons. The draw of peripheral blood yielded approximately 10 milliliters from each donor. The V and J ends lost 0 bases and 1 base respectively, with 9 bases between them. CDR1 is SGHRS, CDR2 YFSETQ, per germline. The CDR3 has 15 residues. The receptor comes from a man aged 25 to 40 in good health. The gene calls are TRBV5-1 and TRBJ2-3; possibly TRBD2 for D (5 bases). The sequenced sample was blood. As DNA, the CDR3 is TGCGCCAGCAGCTTGGTCGAGGGAGGCACAGATACGCAGTATTTT. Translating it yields CASSLVEGGTDTQYF.